The present TCR beta chain was sequenced within a study of blood T cell repertoires in COVID-19. In the study overall: Researchers got acute and convalescent COVID-19 samples from the United States, Italy and Spain.

CDR3 length equals 16 residues. V gave up 5 bases and J gave up 4 bases, with 18 bases separating them. Germline assignment: CDR1 SEHNR and CDR2 FQNEAQ (reference sequence). The protocol was immunoSEQ multiplex PCR, while the TCRdb copy is restricted to in-frame clones and leaves out a portion. The data show 40,000 to 50,000 clones, about 89% seen once. The TCR comes from a human donor in a cohort sampled during active COVID-19. The rearrangement uses TRBV7-9 and TRBJ2-1; D perhaps matches TRBD2 (7 bases). The specimen was peripheral blood. In DNA form, the CDR3 reads TGTGCCAGCAGCCCGGGGGGCGGCCCCCTTTACAATGAGCAGTTCTTC. Translated, it gives CASSPGGGPLYNEQFF. The full variable domain, with the rest looked up from reference TRBV7-9 and TRBJ2-1, is DTGVSQNPRHKITKRGQNVTFRCDPISEHNRLYWYRQTLGQGPEFLTYFQNEAQLEKSRLLSDRFSAERPKGSFSTLEIQRTEQGDSAMYLCASSPGGGPLYNEQFFGPGTRLTVL.